The 17 T cell receptor beta chains given below trace back to one sample, sequenced in a study of blood T cell repertoires in COVID-19. Measured with immunoSEQ multiplex PCR; TCRdb has only the in-frame clones, and not every one. This table has 43,000 or so clones, roughly 80% appearing once. Material: peripheral blood. The receptors were sampled from a woman aged 60-75 years with acute or convalescent COVID-19.

The chain has TRBV4-3 and TRBJ1-4, with D tentatively TRBD1 (6 bases). Deletions cut 0 bases from V and 8 bases from J, with 10 bases between. The CDR3 loop spans 14 amino acids. Germline assignment: CDR1 LGHNA and CDR2 YSLEER. Here the CDR3 DNA reads TGCGCCAGCAGCCAAGAACAGGGTAGGGAAAAACTGTTTTTT. It specifies CASSQEQGREKLFF.

The chain is built from TRBV5-6 and TRBJ1-4; D remains unclear. The CDR3 covers 10 residues. Germline V gene sequence: CDR1 SGHDT, CDR2 YYEEEE. The CDR3 here is CAAQGEKLFF. CDR3 bases: TGTGCAGCGCAAGGTGAAAAACTGTTTTTT.

The rearrangement joins TRBV6-2 or TRBV6-3 to TRBJ2-7; D may be TRBD1 (5 bases). Trimming removed 2 bases at V and 0 bases at J, with 11 bases between. Looked up from germline, CDR1 is MNHEY and CDR2 is SVGEGT. The CDR3 has 15 residues. Written as DNA, the CDR3 is TGTGCCAGCAGTTACGTTGACAGCCCCTCCTACGAGCAGTACTTC. The encoded protein is CASSYVDSPSYEQYF.

The genes are TRBV9 and TRBJ1-1; no firm D call. V gave up 0 bases and J gave up 8 bases, with 8 bases separating them. The CDR3 has 12 amino acids. Germline V CDR1 and CDR2: SGDLS, YYNGEE. CDR3 sequence (DNA): TGTGCCAGCAGCGTAGCTATGAGGGAAGCTTTCTTT. Protein product: CASSVAMREAFF.

The genes are TRBV11-3 and TRBJ2-7, with 7 nucleotides matching TRBD2. V gave up 3 bases and J gave up 5 bases; unmatched junction bases: 1. Germline CDR1 reads SGHNT; CDR2 reads YENEEA. The CDR3 loop spans 12 amino acids. CDR3 in amino acids: CASSLGGNEQYF. As DNA, the CDR3 is TGTGCCAGCAGCTTGGGGGGGAACGAGCAGTACTTC.

The chain combines TRBV6-6 with TRBJ2-7; a possible D gene is TRBD2 (5 bases). The ends were cut back, 0 bases at V and 2 bases at J, with 14 bases in the middle. Looked up from germline, CDR1 is MNHNY and CDR2 is SVGAGI (reference sequence). The CDR3 has 16 amino acids. For the CDR3, the DNA is TGTGCCAGCAGTTACTCCTCATCGGGGTCCCCCTACGAGCAGTACTTC. This translates into CASSYSSSGSPYEQYF.

This clone was detected only once. The rearrangement joins TRBV5-1 to TRBJ1-5; maybe TRBD1 (6 bases). CDR1 is SGHRS, CDR2 YFSETQ, per germline. V was clipped by 5 bases and J by 7 bases, with 19 bases between them. The CDR3 has 15 amino acids. The CDR3 region is CASSLTSGAGQPQHF. In nucleotides, the CDR3 is TGCGCCAGCAGTTTGACGTCAGGGGCAGGGCAGCCCCAGCATTTT.

The chain has TRBV20-1 and TRBJ2-1, with D possibly TRBD2 on 6 matching bases. The CDR3 is 10 residues long. Germline-derived CDR1 and CDR2 are DFQATT and SNEGSKA (reference sequence). The V end lost 7 bases, the J end lost 9 bases, and 10 bases lay between the germline ends. The CDR3 nucleotides read TGCAGTGGGGTGGGGGGTGAGCAGTTCTTC. This sequence encodes CSGVGGEQFF.

In its sample, this clone was seen once. The chain is built from TRBV7-9 and TRBJ2-1; 8 bases are a match to TRBD1. Losses at the gene ends were 5 bases for V and 9 bases for J; bases not matched to a gene: 15. Germline V lookup: CDR1 SEHNR, CDR2 FQNEAQ (reference sequence). The CDR3 spans 16 residues. The CDR3: CASSTRMDRVSGEQFF. The CDR3 DNA reads TGTGCCAGCAGCACCAGGATGGACAGGGTATCAGGTGAGCAGTTCTTC.

The rearrangement links TRBV5-6 to TRBJ2-2; 11 bases match TRBD1. The CDR3 consists of 16 residues. The V gene end was trimmed by 5 bases and the J gene end by 8 bases; junction bases not matched to a gene: 11. Per germline, CDR1 SGHDT and CDR2 YYEEEE. The CDR3 DNA follows: TGTGCCAGCAGGAGGGGTATGGACAGGGGGCCTGGGGAGCTGTTTTTT. As protein: CASRRGMDRGPGELFF.

The V and J genes are TRBV19 and TRBJ2-7; 8 nucleotides match TRBD1. Trimming took 6 bases from V and 2 from J; bases not matched to a gene: 9. Germline CDR1 is LNHDA and CDR2 is SQIVND (reference sequence). The length of the CDR3 is 15 residues. CDR3 residues: CASRARDRTPYEQYF. DNA of the CDR3: TGTGCCAGTAGAGCCCGGGACAGGACCCCCTACGAGCAGTACTTC.

The chain links TRBV2 to TRBJ1-1, with 8 bases aligning to TRBD1. Germline-derived CDR1 and CDR2 are SNHLY and FYNNEI. CDR3 length: 16 amino acids. Germline trimming cut 4 bases from V and 6 bases from J; bases unmatched to any gene: 13. CDR3: CASSGTGGPQTPEAFF. The CDR3 bases are TGTGCCAGCAGTGGAACAGGGGGACCCCAGACCCCTGAAGCTTTCTTT.

The chain is built from TRBV5-4 and TRBJ1-2; TRBD1 is a possible D gene (6 bases). Germline-derived CDR1 and CDR2 are SGHNT and YYREEE (reference sequence). V shed 0 bases and J shed 4 bases, with 10 bases lying between them. This CDR3 region has 14 residues. CDR3 loop: CASSLGDTRYGYTF. CDR3 coding DNA: TGTGCCAGCAGCTTGGGGGACACCCGCTATGGCTACACCTTC.

This clone was observed at least ten times. The CDR3 DNA reads TGCAGCGTTTCCGGACAGGGTAGCAATCAGCCCCAGCATTTT. Translation gives CSVSGQGSNQPQHF. The V and J genes are TRBV29-1 and TRBJ1-5, with TRBD1 matching over 8 bases. Germline CDR1 SQVTM, CDR2 ANQGSEA. CDR3 length equals 14 residues. J was trimmed by 0 bases and V by 5 bases; bases with no gene match: 3.

The CDR3 protein is CASSEGWGAPYGYTF. DNA of the CDR3: TGTGCCAGCAGTGAAGGGTGGGGCGCGCCCTATGGCTACACCTTC. This chain uses TRBV6-1 with TRBJ1-2; D perhaps matches TRBD1 (5 bases). CDR1 is MNHNS, CDR2 SASEGT, per germline. Trimming removed 1 base at V and 4 bases at J, with 13 bases between. The CDR3 covers 15 residues.

The chain joins TRBV7-9 to TRBJ1-1, with D possibly matching TRBD1 (5 bases). The germline gives CDR1 SEHNR, CDR2 FQNEAQ (reference sequence). V was trimmed by 0 bases and J by 2 bases, leaving 10 bases between them. CDR3 length: 15 amino acids. Written as DNA, the CDR3 is TGTGCCAGCAGCTTAGCGGGGAGGGGAAACACTGAAGCTTTCTTT. Translating it yields CASSLAGRGNTEAFF.

This chain links TRBV2 with TRBJ2-2, with 11 bases matching TRBD2. Per the germline V gene, CDR1 is SNHLY and CDR2 is FYNNEI. V trimming: 6 bases; J trimming: 0 bases; junction bases outside the gene matches: 6. The CDR3 consists of 17 residues. The CDR3 region is CASRKLAGDTNTGELFF. As DNA, the CDR3 is TGTGCCAGCAGAAAACTAGCGGGGGACACGAACACCGGGGAGCTGTTTTTT.